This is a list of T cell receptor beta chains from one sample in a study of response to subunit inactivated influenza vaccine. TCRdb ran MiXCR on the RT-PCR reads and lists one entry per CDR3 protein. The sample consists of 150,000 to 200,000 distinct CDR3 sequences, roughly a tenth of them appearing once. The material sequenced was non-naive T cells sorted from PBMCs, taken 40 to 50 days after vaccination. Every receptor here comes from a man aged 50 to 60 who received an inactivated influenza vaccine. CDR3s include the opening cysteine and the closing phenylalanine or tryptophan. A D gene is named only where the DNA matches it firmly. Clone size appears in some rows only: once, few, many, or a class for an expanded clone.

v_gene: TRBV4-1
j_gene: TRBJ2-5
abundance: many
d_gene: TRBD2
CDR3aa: CASSQVGGQETQYF
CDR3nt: TGCGCCAGCAGCCAAGTCGGGGGGCAAGAGACCCAGTACTTC

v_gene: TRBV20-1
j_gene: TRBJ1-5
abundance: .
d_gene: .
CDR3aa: CSATRRYQPQHF
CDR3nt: TGCAGTGCAACAAGACGGTATCAGCCCCAGCATTTT

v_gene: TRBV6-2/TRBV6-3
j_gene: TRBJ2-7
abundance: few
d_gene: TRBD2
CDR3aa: CASSSQGLAGRHEQYF
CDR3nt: TGTGCCAGCAGTTCCCAAGGACTAGCGGGAAGACACGAGCAGTACTTC

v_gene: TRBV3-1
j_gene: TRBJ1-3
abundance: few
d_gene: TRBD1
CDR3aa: CASSQGRQGSGNTIYF
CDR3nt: TGTGCCAGCAGCCAAGGGCGACAGGGCTCTGGAAACACCATATATTTT

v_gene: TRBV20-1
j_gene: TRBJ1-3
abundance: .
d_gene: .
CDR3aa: CSASPGPSGNTIYF
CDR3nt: TGCAGTGCTAGTCCGGGCCCCTCTGGAAACACCATATATTTT

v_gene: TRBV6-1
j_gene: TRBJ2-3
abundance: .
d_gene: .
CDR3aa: CATETGWRVTDTQYF
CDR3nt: TGTGCCACCGAGACAGGCTGGCGGGTCACAGATACGCAGTATTTT

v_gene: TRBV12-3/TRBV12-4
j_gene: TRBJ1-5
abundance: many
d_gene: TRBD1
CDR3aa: CASSPGTGRSPQPQHF
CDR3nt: TGTGCCAGCAGTCCCGGGACAGGGCGTTCCCCTCAGCCCCAGCATTTT

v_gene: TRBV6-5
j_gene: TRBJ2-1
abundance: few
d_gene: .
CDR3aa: CASSYNPANEQFF
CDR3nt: TGTGCCAGCAGTTACAACCCGGCAAATGAGCAGTTCTTC

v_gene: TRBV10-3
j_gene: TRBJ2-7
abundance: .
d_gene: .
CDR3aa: CAISDLDWGAGYEQYF
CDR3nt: TGTGCCATCAGTGACCTCGACTGGGGCGCGGGGTACGAGCAGTACTTC

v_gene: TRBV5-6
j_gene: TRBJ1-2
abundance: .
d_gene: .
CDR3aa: CASSLTVGVYGYTF
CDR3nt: TGTGCCAGCAGCTTGACGGTTGGGGTCTATGGCTACACCTTC

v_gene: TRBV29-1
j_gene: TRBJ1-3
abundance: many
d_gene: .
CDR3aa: CSVQQGNTIYF
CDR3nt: TGCAGCGTCCAACAGGGAAACACCATATATTTT

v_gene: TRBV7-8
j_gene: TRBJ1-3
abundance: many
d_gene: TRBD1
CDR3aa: CASSSGQGGNTIYF
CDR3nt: TGTGCCAGCAGCTCGGGACAGGGAGGAAACACCATATATTTT

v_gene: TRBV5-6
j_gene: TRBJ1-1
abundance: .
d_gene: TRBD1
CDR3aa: CASSRDREGTEAFF
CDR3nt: TGTGCCAGCAGCCGCGACAGGGAGGGCACTGAAGCTTTCTTT

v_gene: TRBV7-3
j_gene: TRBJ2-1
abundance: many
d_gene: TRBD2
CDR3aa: CASTDRLAGGPTFSPEYNEQFF
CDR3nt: TGTGCCAGCACAGATCGGCTAGCGGGAGGTCCTACCTTCTCCCCTGAATACAATGAGCAGTTCTTC

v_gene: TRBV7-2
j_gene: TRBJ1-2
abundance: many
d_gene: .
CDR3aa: CASSLVSDANYGYTF
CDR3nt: TGTGCCAGCAGCTTAGTGTCAGATGCAAACTATGGCTACACCTTC

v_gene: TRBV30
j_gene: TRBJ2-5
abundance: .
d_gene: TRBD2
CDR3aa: CAWSSGTSGRGETQYF
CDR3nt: TGTGCCTGGAGTTCTGGGACTAGCGGGAGAGGGGAGACCCAGTACTTC

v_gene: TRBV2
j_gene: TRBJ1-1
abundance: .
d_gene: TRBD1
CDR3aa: CASSVRGTNEAFF
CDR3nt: TGTGCCAGCAGTGTCAGGGGGACTAATGAAGCTTTCTTT

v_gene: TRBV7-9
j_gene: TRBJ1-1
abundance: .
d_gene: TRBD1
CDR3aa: CASSQQGGRMNTEAFF
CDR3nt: TGTGCCAGCAGCCAACAGGGGGGCAGAATGAACACTGAAGCTTTCTTT

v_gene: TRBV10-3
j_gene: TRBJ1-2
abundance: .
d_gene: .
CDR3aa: CAISESAHLVTNYGYTF
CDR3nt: TGTGCCATCAGTGAGTCGGCCCACCTGGTCACTAATTATGGCTACACCTTC

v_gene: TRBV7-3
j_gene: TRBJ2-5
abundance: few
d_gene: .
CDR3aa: CASSPTTAQTQYF
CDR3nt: TGTGCCAGCAGCCCGACTACCGCCCAGACCCAGTACTTC

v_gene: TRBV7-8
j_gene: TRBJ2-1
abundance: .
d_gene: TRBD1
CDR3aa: CASSLWDRGGNEQFF
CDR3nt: TGTGCCAGCAGCTTGTGGGACAGGGGTGGCAATGAGCAGTTCTTC

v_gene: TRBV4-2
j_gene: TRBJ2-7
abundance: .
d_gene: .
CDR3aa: CASSPGCVSYEQYF
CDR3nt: TGTGCCAGCAGCCCGGGGTGCGTCTCCTACGAGCAGTACTTC

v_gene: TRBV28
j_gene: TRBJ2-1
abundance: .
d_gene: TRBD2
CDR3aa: CASSLIFLAGGGYNEQFF
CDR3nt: TGTGCCAGCAGTTTAATTTTTCTAGCGGGAGGCGGGTACAATGAGCAGTTCTTC

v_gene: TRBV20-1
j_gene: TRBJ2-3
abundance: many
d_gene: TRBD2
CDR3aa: CSARGLGLAGGGTDTQYF
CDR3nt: TGCAGTGCTAGAGGTCTAGGACTAGCGGGGGGGGGCACAGATACGCAGTATTTT

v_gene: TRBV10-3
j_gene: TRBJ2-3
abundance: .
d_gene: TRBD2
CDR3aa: CAISDIAGADTQYF
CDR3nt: TGTGCCATCAGTGACATAGCGGGGGCAGATACGCAGTATTTT

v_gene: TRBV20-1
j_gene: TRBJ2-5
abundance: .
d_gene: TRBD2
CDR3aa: CSASDQLAAVQETQYF
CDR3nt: TGCAGTGCTAGCGATCAGCTAGCGGCGGTCCAAGAGACCCAGTACTTC

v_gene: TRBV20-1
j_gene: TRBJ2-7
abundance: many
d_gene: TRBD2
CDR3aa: CSAPTSGYEQYF
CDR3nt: TGCAGTGCCCCGACTAGCGGCTACGAGCAGTACTTC

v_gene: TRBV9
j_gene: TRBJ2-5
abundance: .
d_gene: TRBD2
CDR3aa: CASSPRLAGYQETQYF
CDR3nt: TGTGCCAGCAGCCCCCGACTAGCGGGGTACCAAGAGACCCAGTACTTC

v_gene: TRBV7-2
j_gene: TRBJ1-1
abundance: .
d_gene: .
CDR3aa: CASSVRGGAEAFF
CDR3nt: TGTGCCAGCAGCGTACGGGGAGGTGCTGAAGCTTTCTTT

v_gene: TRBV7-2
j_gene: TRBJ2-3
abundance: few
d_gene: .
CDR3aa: CASSLGRGSSTDTQYF
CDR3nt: TGTGCCAGCAGCTTAGGAAGGGGGTCTAGCACAGATACGCAGTATTTT

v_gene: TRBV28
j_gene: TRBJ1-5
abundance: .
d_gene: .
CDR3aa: CASSFPWEGGREPQHF
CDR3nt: TGTGCCAGCAGTTTTCCCTGGGAGGGCGGGCGGGAGCCCCAGCATTTT

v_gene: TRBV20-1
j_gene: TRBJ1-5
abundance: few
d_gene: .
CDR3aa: CSAQQGVDQPQHF
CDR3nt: TGCAGTGCTCAACAGGGAGTCGATCAGCCCCAGCATTTT

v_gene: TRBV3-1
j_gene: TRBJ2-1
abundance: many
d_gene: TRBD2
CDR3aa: CASSQGGLLGLADNEQFF
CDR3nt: TGTGCCAGCAGCCAAGGGGGCCTCCTGGGACTAGCGGACAATGAGCAGTTCTTC

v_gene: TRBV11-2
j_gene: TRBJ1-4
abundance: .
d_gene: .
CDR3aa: CASSLGRGLTNEKLFF
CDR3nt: TGTGCCAGCAGCTTAGGCCGCGGGTTAACTAATGAAAAACTGTTTTTT

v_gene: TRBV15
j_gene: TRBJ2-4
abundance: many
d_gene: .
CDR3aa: CATSREDKAGAKNIQYF
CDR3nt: TGTGCCACCAGCAGAGAAGACAAAGCCGGCGCCAAAAACATTCAGTACTTC

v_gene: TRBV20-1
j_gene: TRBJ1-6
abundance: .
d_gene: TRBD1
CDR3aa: CSAWPGDSYNSPLHF
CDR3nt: TGCAGTGCTTGGCCGGGGGACAGTTATAATTCACCCCTCCACTTT

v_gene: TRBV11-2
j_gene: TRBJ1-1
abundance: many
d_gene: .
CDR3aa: CASSLGQGSTEAFF
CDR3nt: TGTGCCAGCAGCTTAGGCCAGGGGAGCACTGAAGCTTTCTTT

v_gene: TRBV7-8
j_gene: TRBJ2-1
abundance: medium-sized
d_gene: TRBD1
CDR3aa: CASSLRGQPYNEQFF
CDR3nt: TGTGCCAGCAGCTTAAGGGGACAGCCTTACAATGAGCAGTTCTTC

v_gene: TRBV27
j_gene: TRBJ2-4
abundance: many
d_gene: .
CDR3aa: CASSFRGQNIQYF
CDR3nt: TGTGCCAGCAGTTTCCGTGGGCAAAACATTCAGTACTTC

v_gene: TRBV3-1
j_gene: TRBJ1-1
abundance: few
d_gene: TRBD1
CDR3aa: CASSPNRGRSMNTEAFF
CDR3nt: TGTGCCAGCAGCCCAAACAGGGGGCGCAGCATGAACACTGAAGCTTTCTTT

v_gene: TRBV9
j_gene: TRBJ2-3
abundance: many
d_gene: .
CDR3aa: CASSPTGPLTDTQYF
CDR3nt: TGTGCCAGCAGCCCCACGGGTCCCCTTACAGATACGCAGTATTTT

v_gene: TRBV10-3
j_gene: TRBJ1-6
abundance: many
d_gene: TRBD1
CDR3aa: CAIRGTVSYNSPLHF
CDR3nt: TGTGCCATCAGGGGGACAGTATCCTATAATTCACCCCTCCACTTT

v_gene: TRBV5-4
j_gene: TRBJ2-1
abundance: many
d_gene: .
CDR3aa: CASSPHPGSNEQFF
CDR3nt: TGTGCCAGCAGCCCCCACCCTGGTAGTAATGAGCAGTTCTTC

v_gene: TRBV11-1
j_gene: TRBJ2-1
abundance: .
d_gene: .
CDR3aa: CASGGPQFF
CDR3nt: TGTGCCAGCGGGGGACCACAGTTCTTC

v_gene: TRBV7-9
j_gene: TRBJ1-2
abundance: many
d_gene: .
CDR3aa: CASSLLQGPVGGYTF
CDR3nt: TGTGCCAGCAGCTTGTTACAGGGACCTGTGGGAGGCTACACCTTC

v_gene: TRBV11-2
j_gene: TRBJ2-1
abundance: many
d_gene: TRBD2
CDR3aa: CASSFSASGRGTYNEQFF
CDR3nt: TGTGCCAGCAGCTTTTCCGCTAGCGGGAGGGGAACCTACAATGAGCAGTTCTTC

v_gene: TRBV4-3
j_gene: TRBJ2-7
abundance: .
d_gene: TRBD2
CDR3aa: CASSKSGSLYEQYF
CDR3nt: TGCGCCAGCAGCAAGAGCGGGAGTCTCTACGAGCAGTACTTC